Listed below are T cell receptor beta chains from one sample, sequenced in a study of beta chain features in type 1 diabetes. This table comes from immunoSEQ multiplex PCR, and its TCRdb copy is limited to in-frame clones, with some not included. The sample has 300,000 to 350,000 clones; 6.5% to 10% are singletons. Material for sequencing was central memory CD4+ T cells from blood. These receptors all stem from a woman under 30 in good health. The CDR3 runs from the conserved cysteine through the conserved F or W. The D gene is left open where the match is weak. Expanded clones are given a class, and other clones once, few, many or no size at all.

clone size: many
D gene: TRBD1
J gene: TRBJ1-4
V gene: TRBV7-9
CDR3 protein: CASSWDRLNEKLFF
CDR3 DNA: TGTGCCAGCAGTTGGGACAGGTTAAATGAAAAACTGTTTTTT

clone size: few
D gene: TRBD1
J gene: TRBJ2-2
V gene: TRBV5-4
CDR3 protein: CASSPDRFSHGELFF
CDR3 DNA: TGTGCCAGCAGCCCGGACAGGTTTTCCCACGGGGAGCTGTTTTTT

clone size: NA
D gene: NA
J gene: TRBJ2-2
V gene: TRBV27
CDR3 protein: CASSLGGGAGSGELFF
CDR3 DNA: TGTGCCAGCAGTTTAGGGGGCGGGGCGGGCTCCGGGGAGCTGTTTTTT

clone size: NA
D gene: TRBD1
J gene: TRBJ2-7
V gene: TRBV29-1
CDR3 protein: CSVKGGSRTGVKQYF
CDR3 DNA: TGCAGCGTCAAAGGGGGGTCGCGGACAGGGGTTAAGCAGTACTTC

clone size: NA
D gene: NA
J gene: TRBJ1-4
V gene: TRBV9
CDR3 protein: CASSSAGLEKLFF
CDR3 DNA: TGTGCCAGCAGCTCGGCAGGGCTGGAAAAACTGTTTTTT

clone size: NA
D gene: NA
J gene: TRBJ2-5
V gene: TRBV23-1
CDR3 protein: CATPYLSLGEETQYF
CDR3 DNA: TGCGCCACCCCTTATTTATCGCTCGGGGAAGAGACCCAGTACTTC

clone size: NA
D gene: NA
J gene: TRBJ2-3
V gene: TRBV27
CDR3 protein: CASSLSPGHTYTQYF
CDR3 DNA: TGTGCCAGCAGTTTAAGCCCGGGACATACCTATACGCAGTATTTT

clone size: few
D gene: NA
J gene: TRBJ2-7
V gene: TRBV28
CDR3 protein: CASRAQGRAYEQYF
CDR3 DNA: TGTGCCAGCAGGGCCCAGGGTAGGGCCTACGAGCAGTACTTC

clone size: NA
D gene: TRBD1
J gene: TRBJ1-5
V gene: TRBV7-9
CDR3 protein: CASSFPGQGHKPQHF
CDR3 DNA: TGTGCCAGCAGCTTTCCGGGACAGGGTCATAAGCCCCAGCATTTT

clone size: NA
D gene: TRBD1
J gene: TRBJ2-3
V gene: TRBV11-2
CDR3 protein: CASSLSGQGTDTQYF
CDR3 DNA: TGTGCCAGCAGCTTATCCGGACAGGGCACAGATACGCAGTATTTT

clone size: few
D gene: NA
J gene: TRBJ2-7
V gene: TRBV18
CDR3 protein: CASSPLGQGSSYEQYF
CDR3 DNA: TGTGCCAGCTCACCGTTAGGTCAGGGTAGCTCCTACGAGCAGTACTTC

clone size: few
D gene: NA
J gene: TRBJ1-2
V gene: TRBV11-2
CDR3 protein: CASSLQFDYGYTF
CDR3 DNA: TGTGCCAGCAGCTTACAGTTCGACTATGGCTACACCTTC

clone size: NA
D gene: TRBD2
J gene: TRBJ2-3
V gene: TRBV6-1
CDR3 protein: CASSGLGTSGRLDTQYF
CDR3 DNA: TGTGCCAGCAGTGGACTCGGGACTAGCGGGAGGTTGGATACGCAGTATTTT

clone size: many
D gene: NA
J gene: TRBJ1-5
V gene: TRBV6-5
CDR3 protein: CASSYSEDQPQHF
CDR3 DNA: TGTGCCAGCAGTTACTCGGAGGATCAGCCCCAGCATTTT

clone size: few
D gene: NA
J gene: TRBJ2-7
V gene: TRBV6-5
CDR3 protein: CASRKGGLYEQYF
CDR3 DNA: TGTGCCAGCAGGAAAGGGGGGCTCTACGAGCAGTACTTC

clone size: NA
D gene: TRBD2
J gene: TRBJ2-7
V gene: TRBV15
CDR3 protein: CATSRDFGRAGEQYF
CDR3 DNA: TGTGCCACCAGCAGAGATTTCGGGAGGGCAGGCGAGCAGTACTTC

clone size: NA
D gene: NA
J gene: TRBJ2-1
V gene: TRBV28
CDR3 protein: CASSSRNSWFF
CDR3 DNA: TGTGCCAGCAGTTCGCGTAACTCTTGGTTCTTC

clone size: NA
D gene: TRBD1
J gene: TRBJ1-5
V gene: TRBV5-8
CDR3 protein: CASSPYSGQTNQPQHF
CDR3 DNA: TGTGCCAGCAGTCCCTATTCGGGACAGACTAATCAGCCCCAGCATTTT

clone size: NA
D gene: NA
J gene: TRBJ1-2
V gene: TRBV7-2
CDR3 protein: CASSRNQRDPRGGYTF
CDR3 DNA: TGTGCCAGCAGCAGAAATCAACGGGACCCGAGGGGTGGCTACACCTTC

clone size: few
D gene: TRBD2
J gene: TRBJ2-5
V gene: TRBV19
CDR3 protein: CASSLRTSGRQETQYF
CDR3 DNA: TGTGCCAGTAGTCTCCGGACTAGCGGGAGGCAAGAGACCCAGTACTTC

clone size: NA
D gene: NA
J gene: TRBJ1-5
V gene: TRBV7-9
CDR3 protein: CASARQLGQPQHF
CDR3 DNA: TGTGCCAGCGCGAGGCAGCTGGGACAGCCCCAGCATTTT

clone size: NA
D gene: NA
J gene: TRBJ2-1
V gene: TRBV6-6
CDR3 protein: CASSLGRTRYNEQFF
CDR3 DNA: TGTGCCAGCAGTTTAGGGAGGACCAGATACAATGAGCAGTTCTTC

clone size: many
D gene: TRBD2
J gene: TRBJ2-1
V gene: TRBV4-2
CDR3 protein: CASSPRGTSGRWDEQFF
CDR3 DNA: TGTGCCAGCAGCCCCCGCGGGACTAGCGGGAGGTGGGATGAGCAGTTCTTC

clone size: NA
D gene: NA
J gene: TRBJ2-7
V gene: TRBV21-1
CDR3 protein: CASSKPYQRETEEQYF
CDR3 DNA: TGTGCCAGCAGCAAACCTTATCAGCGGGAGACCGAAGAGCAGTACTTC

clone size: many
D gene: NA
J gene: TRBJ1-2
V gene: TRBV19
CDR3 protein: CASSSPPGSRANYGYTF
CDR3 DNA: TGTGCCAGTAGCTCACCTCCAGGGTCCAGGGCTAACTATGGCTACACCTTC

clone size: few
D gene: NA
J gene: TRBJ2-1
V gene: TRBV27
CDR3 protein: CASSFVSRWNEQFF
CDR3 DNA: TGTGCCAGCAGTTTTGTCAGTCGGTGGAATGAGCAGTTCTTC

clone size: few
D gene: NA
J gene: TRBJ2-2
V gene: TRBV7-8
CDR3 protein: CASSLRGSSVAGELFF
CDR3 DNA: TGTGCCAGCAGCTTAAGGGGTTCCTCGGTAGCCGGGGAGCTGTTTTTT

clone size: NA
D gene: NA
J gene: TRBJ2-1
V gene: TRBV7-2
CDR3 protein: CASSLGRQGQFF
CDR3 DNA: TGTGCCAGCAGCTTAGGGAGGCAGGGGCAGTTCTTC

clone size: NA
D gene: NA
J gene: TRBJ2-7
V gene: TRBV7-9
CDR3 protein: CASSVQGYEQYF
CDR3 DNA: TGTGCCAGCAGCGTTCAGGGGTACGAGCAGTACTTC

clone size: NA
D gene: TRBD2
J gene: TRBJ2-7
V gene: TRBV7-3
CDR3 protein: CASSLNGGASYEQYF
CDR3 DNA: TGTGCCAGCAGCTTAAACGGGGGGGCATCCTACGAGCAGTACTTC

clone size: few
D gene: TRBD2
J gene: TRBJ2-7
V gene: TRBV28
CDR3 protein: CASSSPGTSNEQYF
CDR3 DNA: TGTGCCAGCAGTTCTCCCGGGACTAGTAACGAGCAGTACTTC

clone size: NA
D gene: NA
J gene: TRBJ2-1
V gene: TRBV7-2
CDR3 protein: CASSDNYNEQFF
CDR3 DNA: TGTGCCAGCAGCGATAACTACAATGAGCAGTTCTTC

clone size: NA
D gene: NA
J gene: TRBJ1-5
V gene: TRBV2
CDR3 protein: CASSEQGPNQPQHF
CDR3 DNA: TGTGCCAGCAGCGAACAGGGTCCTAATCAGCCCCAGCATTTT

clone size: NA
D gene: NA
J gene: TRBJ1-5
V gene: TRBV2
CDR3 protein: CASRQVLDQPQHF
CDR3 DNA: TGTGCCAGCAGGCAGGTACTAGATCAGCCCCAGCATTTT

clone size: many
D gene: NA
J gene: TRBJ2-2
V gene: TRBV10-3
CDR3 protein: CAISSRDTSTGELFF
CDR3 DNA: TGTGCCATCAGTTCCCGGGACACGAGCACCGGGGAGCTGTTTTTT

clone size: few
D gene: TRBD1
J gene: TRBJ2-7
V gene: TRBV6-6
CDR3 protein: CASSYQGTGGWEQYF
CDR3 DNA: TGTGCCAGCAGTTACCAGGGGACAGGGGGCTGGGAGCAGTACTTC

clone size: NA
D gene: NA
J gene: TRBJ2-3
V gene: TRBV6-1
CDR3 protein: CASTLSRTDTQYF
CDR3 DNA: TGTGCCAGCACCCTATCCCGCACAGATACGCAGTATTTT

clone size: few
D gene: NA
J gene: TRBJ1-2
V gene: TRBV7-2
CDR3 protein: CASSLGAPPNYGYTF
CDR3 DNA: TGTGCCAGCAGCTTGGGAGCTCCTCCTAACTATGGCTACACCTTC

clone size: NA
D gene: TRBD2
J gene: TRBJ2-7
V gene: TRBV7-9
CDR3 protein: CASMEAGAGGRQYF
CDR3 DNA: TGTGCCAGCATGGAAGCGGGAGCCGGAGGGCGACAGTACTTC

clone size: NA
D gene: NA
J gene: TRBJ2-4
V gene: TRBV27
CDR3 protein: CASSLWVIQYF
CDR3 DNA: TGTGCCAGCAGTTTATGGGTCATTCAGTACTTC